Below are 25 T cell receptor beta chains sequenced from a single sample in a study of CXCR3-negative and CXCR3-positive naive CD8 T cells (dated by TCRdb to between 2018 and 2021). Reads for this sample came from a NextSeq 550. The Human TCR Profiling Kit (MiLaboratory) was used to make UMI-labeled 5' RACE TRB cDNA libraries. TCRdb reprocessed the sequencing reads and holds a single record per CDR3 protein sequence, with no DNA. The sample table gives about 130,000 distinct CDR3 sequences. The ten largest clones add up to approximately 0.29% of the sample. The sequencing sample was made of naive CXCR3- CD8+ T cells from blood. The sample's cell subset or site label, decoded: CD45RO-CCR7+CD27+CD95- naive CD8+ T cells lacking CXCR3 (TNR3-). These receptors all stem from a human donor in good health. Some clones in this sample may be carry-over from other donors' samples.

The chain links TRBV21-1 to TRBJ2-5; TCRdb selects TRBD1, and the lack of DNA leaves this call unchecked. TRBV21-1 is a listed pseudogene. CDR3 length: 17 amino acids. The CDR3 protein is CASTISTPIDSQETQYF.

This sequence joins TRBV7-6 and TRBJ2-2; TCRdb calls TRBD1, which cannot be checked without DNA. This CDR3 has 15 residues. From germline, CDR1 is SGHVS and CDR2 FNYEAQ. CDR3 amino acids: CASSLEGVNTGELFF.

Here the CDR3 reads CSVEGAPGSYNEQFF. V is TRBV29-1 and J is TRBJ2-1; TCRdb designates TRBD2, a call that cannot be tested without DNA. The CDR3 runs 15 residues. Germline V gene sequence: CDR1 SQVTM, CDR2 ANQGSEA.

V gene TRBV10-3 combines with J gene TRBJ1-2. The CDR3 has 16 residues. The germline V gene encodes CDR1 ENHRY and CDR2 SYGVKD. CDR3 residues: CAISESWTQANYGYTF.

V gene TRBV4-1 combines with J gene TRBJ2-7; TCRdb returns TRBD2, unconfirmable since there is no DNA. Germline CDR1 and CDR2: MGHRA and YSYEKL. This CDR3 has 15 residues. CDR3 in amino acids: CASSQLAGNSYEQYF.

This CDR3 is CASSLLASAHNEQFF. This rearrangement joins TRBV5-6 to TRBJ2-1; TCRdb lists TRBD2, though no DNA is available to test this call. Germline V gene lookup returns CDR1 SGHDT and CDR2 YYEEEE. The CDR3 extends over 15 amino acids.

The chain recombines TRBV20-1 with TRBJ2-7; TCRdb indicates TRBD1, and absent DNA this call remains unverified. Looked up from germline, CDR1 is DFQATT and CDR2 is SNEGSKA (reference sequence). The CDR3 totals 15 residues. This CDR3 is CSARDGQGEGYEQYF.

The chain couples TRBV5-6 to TRBJ1-3; TCRdb picks TRBD1, but there is no DNA to check that call. Germline CDR1 reads SGHDT; CDR2 reads YYEEEE. CDR3 length equals 15 residues. The chain's CDR3 is CASSIGQGSGNTIYF.

V is TRBV4-3 and J is TRBJ2-7; TCRdb gives TRBD1 as the D gene, but with no DNA this cannot be confirmed. Germline V CDR1 and CDR2: LGHNA, YSLEER. This CDR3 has 17 residues. The CDR3 loop reads CASSRFNPGQGAEEQYF.

The V and J genes are TRBV20-1 and TRBJ2-7; with no DNA, the TCRdb D assignment of TRBD2 cannot be verified. The CDR3 contains 14 residues. The germline V gene encodes CDR1 DFQATT and CDR2 SNEGSKA (reference sequence). CDR3 sequence: CSARVAGESYEQYF.

The CDR3: CASSPRAEEQYF. The V call is TRBV13, the J call TRBJ2-7; checking the TCRdb D call of TRBD1 is not possible without DNA. The length of the CDR3 is 12 residues. CDR1 and CDR2 from the germline V gene are PRHDT and FYEKMQ (reference sequence).

The CDR3 is CASSLWGSSSYNEQLF. The J gene is TRBJ2-1, the V gene TRBV5-5; TCRdb names TRBD1, which stays unverified in the absence of DNA. The CDR3 consists of 16 residues. From germline, CDR1 is SGHKS and CDR2 YYEKEE (reference sequence).

The chain employs TRBV6-2 or TRBV6-3 and TRBJ1-5. The CDR3 length is 14 residues. From germline, CDR1 is MNHEY and CDR2 SVGEGT. CDR3 sequence: CASSRTSGNQPQHF.

The chain employs TRBV4-1 and TRBJ2-7; TCRdb reports TRBD1, a call that lacks DNA to check it against. This CDR3 is built from 16 residues. Germline CDR1 and CDR2: MGHRA and YSYEKL. This CDR3 is CASSQGQGDYSYEQYF.

The chain carries TRBV28 and TRBJ2-7; TCRdb's D gene call, TRBD1, goes unchecked for lack of DNA. Germline loops: CDR1 MDHEN, CDR2 SYDVKM. The CDR3 totals 14 residues. The chain's CDR3 is CASTEAGGSYEQYF.

This chain connects TRBV12-3 or TRBV12-4 to TRBJ1-1. This CDR3 region has 16 residues. The CDR3: CASSSSAGQRRTEAFF.

This sequence joins TRBV29-1 and TRBJ1-2; TCRdb indicates TRBD1, and absent DNA this call remains unverified. CDR1 is SQVTM, CDR2 ANQGSEA, per germline. The CDR3 covers 12 residues. The CDR3 loop reads CSVLDRTGSYTF. Filled out from reference TRBV29-1 and TRBJ1-2, the complete variable domain reads SAVISQKPSRDICQRGTSLTIQCQVDSQVTMMFWYRQQPGQSLTLIATANQGSEATYESGFVIDKFPISRPNLTFSTLTVSNMSPEDSSIYLCSVLDRTGSYTFGSGTRLTVV.

The genes are TRBV9 and TRBJ2-1; TCRdb reports TRBD2, a call that lacks DNA to check it against. CDR1 and CDR2 (germline): SGDLS, YYNGEE. The CDR3 runs to 17 residues. CDR3 amino acids: CASSVTYGTRSYNEQFF. The variable domain in full, completed from reference TRBV9 and TRBJ2-1, reads DSGVTQTPKHLITATGQRVTLRCSPRSGDLSVYWYQQSLDQGLQFLIQYYNGEERAKGNILERFSAQQFPDLHSELNLSSLELGDSALYFCASSVTYGTRSYNEQFFGPGTRLTVL.

The V call is TRBV12-3 or TRBV12-4, the J call TRBJ2-2. The CDR3 runs 15 residues. The CDR3 reads CASSLADPGTGELFF.

CDR3 region: CSAIEGRGTEAFF. This chain connects TRBV20-1 to TRBJ1-1. This CDR3 contains 13 residues. Germline values: CDR1 DFQATT, CDR2 SNEGSKA (reference sequence).

The V call is TRBV12-3 or TRBV12-4, the J call TRBJ2-2; TCRdb indicates TRBD1, and absent DNA this call remains unverified. This CDR3 has 12 residues. CDR3 protein: CASSPGRGELFF.

The CDR3 region is CASSFALGQYF. The rearrangement uses TRBV28 and TRBJ2-5; the TRBD1 assignment by TCRdb is unverifiable without DNA. Germline-derived CDR1 and CDR2 are MDHEN and SYDVKM. CDR3 length: 11 residues.

CDR3 sequence: CASTRAAGEKLFF. V is TRBV7-9 and J is TRBJ1-4; checking the TCRdb D call of TRBD1 is not possible without DNA. The CDR3 runs to 13 residues. Germline loops: CDR1 SEHNR, CDR2 FQNEAQ (reference sequence).

The chain employs TRBV3-1 and TRBJ1-1; TCRdb's D call of TRBD1 is untestable without DNA. The germline V gene encodes CDR1 LGHDT and CDR2 YNNKEL (reference sequence). The CDR3 totals 14 residues. The CDR3 sequence: CASSLGTGLTEAFF.

The rearrangement joins TRBV19 to TRBJ2-7; TCRdb calls TRBD1, which cannot be checked without DNA. The CDR3 runs to 17 residues. Germline V gene sequence: CDR1 LNHDA, CDR2 SQIVND (reference sequence). The CDR3 is CASSIDHGGQFSYEQYF.